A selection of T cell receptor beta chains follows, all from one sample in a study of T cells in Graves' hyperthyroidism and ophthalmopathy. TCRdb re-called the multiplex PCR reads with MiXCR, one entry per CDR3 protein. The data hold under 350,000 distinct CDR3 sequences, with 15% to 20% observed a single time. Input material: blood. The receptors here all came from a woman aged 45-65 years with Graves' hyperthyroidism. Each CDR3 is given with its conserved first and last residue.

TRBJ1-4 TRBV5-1 CASSFGGTGNEKLFF
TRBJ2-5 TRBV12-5 CASARDRAQETQYF
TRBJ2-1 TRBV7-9 CASSTQTSGGLNEQFF
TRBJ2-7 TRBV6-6 CASSYSGQGMYEQYF
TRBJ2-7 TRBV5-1 CASSAGLAGGTRGYEQYF
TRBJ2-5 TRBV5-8 CASSLNVGGGETQYF
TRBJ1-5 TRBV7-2 CASSAYLDQPQHF
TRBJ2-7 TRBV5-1 CASSLRRTGASSYEQYF
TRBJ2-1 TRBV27 CASSLTGTSGFNEQFF
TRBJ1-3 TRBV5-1 CASSHGGSGENTIYF
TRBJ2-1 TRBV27 CASSLSGGFVNEQFF
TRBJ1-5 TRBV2 CASRLDRVTGQPQHF
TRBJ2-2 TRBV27 CASSRPRETGNTGELFF
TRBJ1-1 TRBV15 CATSRTGGNTEAFF
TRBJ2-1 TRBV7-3 CASSQGDPSYNEQFF
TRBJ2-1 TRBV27 CASSLSRGWDEQFF
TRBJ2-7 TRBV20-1 CSARTGPKPLEQYF
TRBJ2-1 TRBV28 CASNPTSGEQFF